What follows is one T cell receptor (beta chain) and its context. The data are from a study of T-cell memory formation after mild COVID-19. V was clipped by 3 bases and J by 2 bases; unmatched bases: 3. CDR3 length equals 15 residues. Germline values: CDR1 SGHVS, CDR2 FQNEAQ. TCRdb itself ran the 5' RACE reads through MiXCR, one entry per CDR3 protein. The sample has fewer than 500,000 distinct CDR3 sequences, roughly 25% seen once; the top ten hold around 13%. This rearrangement joins TRBV7-8 to TRBJ2-3; TRBD1 matches 9 bases. Sequencing was performed on PBMCs or a T cell subset sorted from them (not recorded which). This receptor was identified in an adult woman who had mild COVID-19 (a few samples of this study predate the infection). Cell type and time point are not known. CDR3 DNA sequence: TGTGCCAGCAGCTTGTACAGGGGGCTCACAGATACGCAGTATTTT. Translated: CASSLYRGLTDTQYF.